This T cell receptor beta chain was profiled in a study of long-term antiretroviral therapy in people with HIV. Version v3.0 of the immunoSEQ assay was performed at survey level. Method: immunoSEQ multiplex PCR; TCRdb's copy keeps in-frame clones and lacks some. The sample yields 30,000 or so clones, about 85% seen once. Trimming took off 1 base at V and 2 bases at J, with 9 bases between the two ends. Germline assignment: CDR1 SEHNR and CDR2 FQNEAQ (reference sequence). The CDR3 has 15 residues. The gene calls are TRBV7-9 and TRBJ2-1, with D tentatively TRBD1 (5 bases). The sample in question was unsorted PBMCs, obtained 3 years after starting antiretroviral therapy. The clonotype originates from a man between 35 and 55 years old with HIV. In nucleotides, the CDR3 is TGTGCCAGCAGCTTAGGCAGGGCGACCTACAATGAGCAGTTCTTC. It specifies CASSLGRATYNEQFF.